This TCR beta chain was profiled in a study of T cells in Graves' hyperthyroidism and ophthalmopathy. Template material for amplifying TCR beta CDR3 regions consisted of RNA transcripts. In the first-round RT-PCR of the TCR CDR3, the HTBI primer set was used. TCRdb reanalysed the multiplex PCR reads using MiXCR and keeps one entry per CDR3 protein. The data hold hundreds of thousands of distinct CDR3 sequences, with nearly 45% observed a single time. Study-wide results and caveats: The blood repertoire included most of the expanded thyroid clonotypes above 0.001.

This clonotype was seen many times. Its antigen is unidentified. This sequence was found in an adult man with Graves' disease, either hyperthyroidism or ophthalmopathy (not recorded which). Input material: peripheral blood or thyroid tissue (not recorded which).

CDR3 nucleotides: TGTGCCAGCAGCTTGGACGAAGGCGAGCAGTACTTC. This translates into CASSLDEGEQYF. V usage is TRBV5-8 and J usage is TRBJ2-7; D uncertain. The ends were cut back, 0 bases at V and 6 bases at J, with 7 bases in the middle. This CDR3 has 12 amino acids. The V gene's germline CDR1 is SGHTS and CDR2 YDEGEE.